One sample yielded the 3 T cell receptor beta chains listed below, sequenced in a study of metastatic and nonmetastatic thyroid tumors (dated by TCRdb to about 2020). No patient had received any treatment before thyroid surgery. Library generation was performed with PCR. The listed sequencing device is Illumina HiSeq 4000. TCRdb reworked the public reads: Q25 trimming with fastp, MiXCR clone assembly, productive beta chains retained. The sample table holds roughly 22,000 clones, of which roughly 13% were seen once. The top ten clones comprise 14% of the sample. The sequencing sample was made of blood. Receptor source: a female donor with papillary thyroid cancer or a benign thyroid nodule (not recorded which). Some clones in this sample may be carry-over from other donors' samples.

The chain uses TRBV27 and TRBJ1-6; tentatively, D is TRBD1 (5 bases). Trimming took off 6 bases at V and 9 bases at J, with 18 bases between the two ends. CDR1 is MNHEY and CDR2 is SMNVEV in the germline V gene (reference sequence). CDR3 length: 15 residues. The CDR3 loop is CASSPSGGESSPLHF. The CDR3 DNA reads as TGTGCCAGCAGCCCAAGCGGGGGGGAGAGTTCACCCCTCCACTTT.

Ten or more counts support this clone. The rearrangement joins TRBV7-2 to TRBJ2-3; D call uncertain. The germline V gene has CDR1 SGHTA and CDR2 FQGNSA. CDR3 size: 12 residues. V was clipped by 7 bases and J by 2 bases, with 7 bases between them. CDR3 region: CASNLNTDTQYF. CDR3 coding DNA: TGTGCCAGCAACCTCAACACAGATACGCAGTATTTT.

The chain uses TRBV4-2 and TRBJ2-3; D not certain. Germline V gene data show CDR1 as LGHNA and CDR2 as YNFKEQ. V lost 0 bases and J lost 0, with 16 bases in between. The CDR3 loop spans 18 amino acids. The CDR3 coding sequence is TGTGCCAGCAGCCAAGATCCCGGGCTTGTATATAGCACAGATACGCAGTATTTT. It codes for CASSQDPGLVYSTDTQYF.